These 28 T cell receptor beta chains share one sample of origin, sequenced in a study of blood T cell repertoires in COVID-19. Some clones are missing from TCRdb's copy, which holds only in-frame ones; the method was immunoSEQ multiplex PCR. This table has some 160,000 clones, approximately 88% appearing once. Sequenced: peripheral blood. These receptors all come from a man aged 60 to 69 with acute or convalescent COVID-19.

Here the CDR3 reads CASSDERGVNNEQFF. The DNA for the CDR3 is TGTGCCAGCAGCGACGAGCGGGGGGTGAACAATGAGCAGTTCTTC. This chain joins TRBV7-9 and TRBJ2-1; TRBD2 matches 9 bases. Germline V gives CDR1 SEHNR, CDR2 FQNEAQ (reference sequence). The CDR3 consists of 15 residues. The trim removed 5 bases at V and 5 bases at J, leaving 7 bases unmatched.

This chain connects TRBV30 to TRBJ2-5; possible D gene TRBD1, 6 bases. Trimming cost V 4 bases and J 5 bases, with 8 bases left between them. There are 11 residues in the CDR3. Germline V CDR1 and CDR2: GTSNPN, SVGIG (reference sequence). The CDR3 bases are TGTGCCTGGACTCAGGGGGAGACCCAGTACTTC. Encoded protein: CAWTQGETQYF.

This clone has only one observation. The DNA for the CDR3 is TGCGCCAGCATCAAAACAACTGACAGAGACACTGAAGCTTTCTTT. Its protein is CASIKTTDRDTEAFF. The rearrangement joins TRBV5-1 to TRBJ1-1; possible D gene TRBD1, 5 bases. Between the trimmed V and J ends, which lost 6 bases and 3 bases, there was a span of 18 bases. This CDR3 spans 15 amino acids. The germline V gene encodes CDR1 SGHRS and CDR2 YFSETQ.

The gene calls are TRBV3-1 (or the pseudogene TRBV3-2) and TRBJ2-2; the D is unclear. The CDR3 length is 16 residues. Germline lookup yields CDR1 LGHDT and CDR2 YNNKEL (reference sequence). V was shortened by 0 bases and J by 1 base, with 9 bases between the two germline ends. This CDR3 is CASSQEKTENTGELFF. The CDR3 DNA is TGTGCCAGCAGCCAAGAGAAGACTGAGAACACCGGGGAGCTGTTTTTT.

The V and J genes are TRBV5-4 and TRBJ1-1; perhaps TRBD1 as D (6 bases). The CDR3 runs to 14 residues. The germline gives CDR1 SGHNT, CDR2 YYREEE (reference sequence). The V gene lost 4 bases and the J gene lost 3 bases, with 13 bases spanning the gap. The CDR3 reads CASSETGYDTEAFF. Here the CDR3 DNA reads TGTGCCAGCAGCGAAACAGGGTACGACACTGAAGCTTTCTTT.

The gene calls are TRBV5-1 and TRBJ2-7, with 9 positions matching TRBD1. This CDR3 is 15 amino acids long. V lost 0 bases and J lost 5; bases outside the gene matches: 6. Germline CDR1 and CDR2: SGHRS and YFSETQ. CDR3 protein: CASSLAGQGTHEQYF. The CDR3 DNA reads as TGCGCCAGCAGCTTGGCTGGACAGGGGACCCACGAGCAGTACTTC.

The CDR3, as DNA: TGCAGTGCTAGTATTGGGACAGGCGGTGATCAGCCCCAGCATTTT. Its protein product is CSASIGTGGDQPQHF. This chain links TRBV20-1 with TRBJ1-5; TRBD1 aligns across 8 bases. The CDR3 spans 15 residues. CDR1 and CDR2 (germline): DFQATT, SNEGSKA (reference sequence). V shed 3 bases, J shed 5 bases, and the junction held 9 bases outside the gene matches.

This sequence joins TRBV5-1 and TRBJ1-6; D gene uncertain. Germline lookup yields CDR1 SGHRS and CDR2 YFSETQ. With 1 base removed from V and 5 bases from J, the gap between germline ends came to 10 bases. The length of the CDR3 is 15 residues. CDR3 protein: CASSLTAFDNSPLHF. For the CDR3, the DNA is TGCGCCAGCAGCTTGACAGCCTTCGATAATTCACCCCTCCACTTT.

This chain connects TRBV5-6 to TRBJ2-2; a weak D match, TRBD1 (5 bases). Germline CDR1 and CDR2: SGHDT and YYEEEE. The CDR3 has 14 residues. The germline V and J ends were trimmed by 1 base and 5 bases, with 9 bases remaining between them. CDR3 in DNA: TGTGCCAGCAGCTTGAGGCAGGGTACCGGGGAGCTGTTTTTT. Translation gives CASSLRQGTGELFF.

As DNA, the CDR3 is TGTGCCAGCAGCTGGGACAGGGGAAAACAGACCCAGTACTTC. Amino acids: CASSWDRGKQTQYF. The gene calls are TRBV7-9 and TRBJ2-5, with 10 nucleotides matching TRBD1. V dropped 4 bases and J dropped 6; count of bases not matched to a gene: 5. The CDR3 totals 14 residues. The germline gives CDR1 SEHNR, CDR2 FQNEAQ (reference sequence).

The J gene is TRBJ2-2, the V gene TRBV19; D possibly corresponds to TRBD2 (6 bases). The ends were cut back, 6 bases at V and 0 bases at J, with 8 bases in the middle. The CDR3 extends over 14 amino acids. CDR1 and CDR2 from the germline V gene are LNHDA and SQIVND (reference sequence). The CDR3 region has the DNA TGTGCCAGTAGATGGAGGGCGAACACCGGGGAGCTGTTTTTT. It translates to CASRWRANTGELFF.

This clone was counted once. The rearrangement joins TRBV7-6 to TRBJ1-4, with 8 nucleotides matching TRBD1. The germline V gene encodes CDR1 SGHVS and CDR2 FNYEAQ. J was trimmed by 2 bases and V by 5 bases; bases with no gene match: 10. This CDR3 has 17 amino acids. The CDR3 nucleotides are TGTGCCAGCAGCCTCCGTGGGACAGGAGGGACTAATGAAAAACTGTTTTTT. This sequence encodes CASSLRGTGGTNEKLFF.

This clone showed up just once. The V gene is TRBV19, the J gene TRBJ1-4; no reliable D call. CDR1 is LNHDA and CDR2 is SQIVND in the germline V gene (reference sequence). The CDR3 is made up of 17 amino acids. V lost 5 bases, J lost 8 bases, and 24 bases lay in between. The CDR3 spells CASSPTVTGMYFEKLFF. CDR3 bases: TGTGCCAGTAGTCCAACCGTCACGGGGATGTATTTCGAAAAACTGTTTTTT. Combining the CDR3 with reference TRBV19 and TRBJ1-4 gives the whole variable domain DGGITQSPKYLFRKEGQNVTLSCEQNLNHDAMYWYRQDPGQGLRLIYYSQIVNDFQKGDIAEGYSVSREKKESFPLTVTSAQKNPTAFYLCASSPTVTGMYFEKLFFGSGTQLSVL.

Concerning this clone itself: The junction and the germline gene differ at one end; a read error may be behind it. This chain links TRBV30 with TRBJ1-2, with 7 nucleotides matching TRBD1. Germline CDR1 is GTSNPN and CDR2 is SVGIG (reference sequence). The CDR3 covers 14 residues. The CDR3 region has the DNA TGTGCCTGGAGACACGCGGGACAGAGCTATGGCTGCACCTTC. It translates to CAWRHAGQSYGCTF.

The rearrangement uses TRBV4-2 and TRBJ1-4, with D hard to call. Trimming took 4 bases from V and 8 from J, leaving 20 bases between them. The CDR3 sequence is 16 residues long. Germline-derived CDR1 and CDR2 are LGHNA and YNFKEQ. CDR3 region: CASSRQLGETGEKLFF. The DNA for the CDR3 is TGTGCCAGCAGCCGTCAGCTTGGAGAGACCGGAGAAAAACTGTTTTTT.

The rearrangement joins TRBV24-1 to TRBJ1-6; D unclear. From germline, CDR1 is KGHDR and CDR2 SFDVKD. V was shortened by 5 bases and J by 9 bases, with 13 bases between the two germline ends. The length of the CDR3 is 14 residues. CDR3 bases: TGTGCCACCAGTGTTACTGGAGAGGGTTCACCCCTCCACTTT. It encodes CATSVTGEGSPLHF.

This clone was seen once. The gene calls are TRBV5-5 and TRBJ2-2, with D hard to call. The CDR3 spans 15 residues. Trimming took off 0 bases at V and 6 bases at J, with 12 bases between the two ends. Germline CDR1 SGHKS, CDR2 YYEKEE (reference sequence). This CDR3 is CASSLDRRHAGELFF. As DNA, the CDR3 is TGTGCCAGCAGCTTGGACAGACGACACGCCGGGGAGCTGTTTTTT.

This sequence joins TRBV10-3 and TRBJ1-1; maybe TRBD1 (5 bases). The V gene's germline CDR1 is ENHRY and CDR2 SYGVKD. This CDR3 spans 15 amino acids. Trimming took off 4 bases at V and 1 base at J, with 13 bases between the two ends. CDR3 residues: CAISGGGLGNTEAFF. CDR3 DNA: TGTGCCATCAGTGGCGGGGGTTTGGGGAACACTGAAGCTTTCTTT.

This clone has a single count. The chain links TRBV4-1 to TRBJ2-5; 7 bases match TRBD2. The CDR3 has 15 amino acids. V lost 4 bases, J lost 2 bases, and 7 bases stayed unmatched. The germline V gene encodes CDR1 MGHRA and CDR2 YSYEKL. CDR3 in amino acids: CASSRKEGLQETQYF. The CDR3 DNA follows: TGCGCCAGCAGCCGGAAAGAGGGACTACAAGAGACCCAGTACTTC.

J is TRBJ1-2 and V is TRBV6-5; perhaps TRBD1 as D (6 bases). Germline-derived CDR1 and CDR2 are MNHEY and SVGAGI. This CDR3 spans 14 amino acids. V was trimmed by 2 bases and J by 2 bases, leaving 9 bases between them. As DNA, the CDR3 is TGTGCCAGCAGTTACGGGGACACCAACTATGGCTACACCTTC. This translates into CASSYGDTNYGYTF.

The rearrangement uses TRBV6-5 and TRBJ1-3; the match to TRBD1 covers 7 bases. V lost 4 bases to trimming and J lost 3 bases; unmatched junction nucleotides: 6. Germline loops: CDR1 MNHEY, CDR2 SVGAGI. The CDR3 is 15 residues long. This CDR3 reads CASSWARGIGNTIYF. In DNA, the CDR3 is TGTGCCAGCAGTTGGGCCAGGGGGATTGGAAACACCATATATTTT.

The chain uses TRBV6-5 and TRBJ1-2, with a tentative D call TRBD1 (5 bases). Trimming cost V 7 bases and J 0 bases, with 9 bases left between them. Per germline, CDR1 MNHEY and CDR2 SVGAGI. This CDR3 spans 13 amino acids. DNA of the CDR3: TGTGCCAGCATTTTGACAGCTAACTATGGCTACACCTTC. It yields the protein CASILTANYGYTF.

The rearrangement uses TRBV5-1 and TRBJ2-1; D is unclear. CDR1 is SGHRS, CDR2 YFSETQ, per germline. The CDR3 loop spans 16 amino acids. V lost 2 bases to trimming and J lost 2 bases, with 14 bases between them. The CDR3 sequence is CASSFSAGSTYNEQFF. The CDR3 bases are TGCGCCAGCAGCTTTTCGGCAGGATCGACCTACAATGAGCAGTTCTTC. The full variable domain, completed using reference TRBV5-1 and TRBJ2-1, is KAGVTQTPRYLIKTRGQQVTLSCSPISGHRSVSWYQQTPGQGLQFLFEYFSETQRNKGNFPGRFSGRQFSNSRSEMNVSTLELGDSALYLCASSFSAGSTYNEQFFGPGTRLTVL.

The table lists this clone with a count of one. This sequence joins TRBV3-1 (or the pseudogene TRBV3-2) and TRBJ1-5; maybe TRBD1 (6 bases). Per the germline V gene, CDR1 is LGHDT and CDR2 is YNNKEL (reference sequence). Trimming pared 6 bases from V and 10 bases from J, leaving 19 bases between. The CDR3 sequence is 14 residues long. CDR3 DNA: TGTGCCAGCAGTCATGGACAGTCCACTGGTCCCCAGCATTTT. Translated, it gives CASSHGQSTGPQHF.

The rearrangement uses TRBV19 and TRBJ1-1; D remains ambiguous. Per the germline V gene, CDR1 is LNHDA and CDR2 is SQIVND (reference sequence). The V end was cut by 2 bases, the J end by 0 bases, with 7 bases between. This CDR3 is built from 14 residues. The CDR3 DNA is TGTGCCAGTAGTATAACATCCATGAACACTGAAGCTTTCTTT. Translated, it gives CASSITSMNTEAFF.

This clone was seen a few times. The genes are TRBV9 and TRBJ1-1; D is unclear. Looked up from germline, CDR1 is SGDLS and CDR2 is YYNGEE. CDR3 size: 16 residues. V dropped 1 base and J dropped 0 bases, with 13 bases sitting between them. CDR3 residues: CASSVRSSGMNTEAFF. In DNA form, the CDR3 reads TGTGCCAGCAGCGTAAGGTCGTCAGGCATGAACACTGAAGCTTTCTTT.

The genes are TRBV30 and TRBJ1-6, with D possibly being TRBD1 (5 bases). The CDR3 totals 15 residues. V dropped 0 bases and J dropped 1 base, with 7 bases sitting between them. The germline gives CDR1 GTSNPN, CDR2 SVGIG (reference sequence). In DNA form, the CDR3 reads TGTGCCTGGAGTGTCGGGGGATCCTATAATTCACCCCTCCACTTT. This translates into CAWSVGGSYNSPLHF.

The gene calls are TRBV7-8 and TRBJ1-1; 10 bases fit TRBD1. The germline gives CDR1 SGHVS, CDR2 FQNEAQ. V trimming: 1 base; J trimming: 8 bases; junction bases outside the gene matches: 7. The CDR3 runs 15 residues. The CDR3 DNA follows: TGTGCCAGCAGCTTAGGGACAGGGGGGGTTCGGGAAGCTTTCTTT. Translating it yields CASSLGTGGVREAFF.